These 26 T cell receptor beta chains were all obtained from the same sample, sequenced in a study of Graves' ophthalmopathy and Graves' hyperthyroidism. RNA transcripts yielded amplified TCR beta CDR3 regions. HTBI primers were employed in first-round RT-PCR, then a second-round multiplex PCR followed. TCRdb re-called the multiplex PCR reads through MiXCR, storing one row per CDR3 protein. This repertoire shows roughly 600,000 distinct CDR3 sequences, 35% to 45% found once; its top ten account for around 4.6%. Sequenced material: peripheral blood or thyroid tissue (not recorded which). The receptors were sampled from an adult man with Graves' hyperthyroidism.

Details on this clonotype: This is likely a read error, given that the CDR3 carries no conserved phenylalanine or tryptophan at its end. The DNA is left out, because the CDR3 cannot be placed on it with certainty; the CDR3 is given as TCRdb lists it. The chain is built from TRBV2 and TRBJ1-6. Germline V CDR1 and CDR2: SNHLY, FYNNEI. Inclusive of both ends, the CDR3 amounts to 8 amino acids. CDR3 sequence: CASRAYTS.

As concerns this clonotype: This may stem from a read error, because a much larger clone lies one nucleotide away. The rearrangement links TRBV7-9 to TRBJ1-1, with 8 bases lining up with TRBD1. There are 16 residues in the CDR3. J was trimmed by 1 base and V by 6 bases; bases with no gene match: 10. Looked up from germline, CDR1 is SEHNR and CDR2 is FQNEAQ (reference sequence). CDR3 region: CASSHGTGGKNTEAFF. The CDR3 DNA is TGTGCCAGCAGTCACGGGACAGGTGGGAAGAACACTGAAGCTTTCTTT.

The gene calls are TRBV2 and TRBJ2-7, with 13 bases lining up with TRBD2. The end of the DNA aligns better with TRBJ2-1, so the J call may be wrong. This CDR3 comprises 18 residues. CDR1 is SNHLY and CDR2 is FYNNEI in the germline V gene. The CDR3 DNA follows: TGTGCCAGCAGTCAGACTAGCGGGGGGCCCATCTCCTACAATGAGCAGTTCTTC. As protein: CASSQTSGGPISYNEQFF.

The rearrangement joins TRBV20-1 to TRBJ2-7; the match to TRBD1 covers 7 bases. Germline CDR1 and CDR2: DFQATT and SNEGSKA (reference sequence). CDR3 length: 13 amino acids. V lost 7 bases and J lost 2; bases outside the gene matches: 8. The CDR3 sequence is CSVWDSATYEQYF. CDR3 DNA sequence: TGCAGTGTATGGGACAGTGCAACCTACGAGCAGTACTTC.

The chain employs TRBV7-9 and TRBJ2-7, with D possibly matching TRBD2 (6 bases). Germline CDR1 and CDR2: SEHNR and FQNEAQ (reference sequence). This CDR3 spans 17 amino acids. The germline V and J ends were trimmed by 4 bases and 7 bases, with 26 bases remaining between them. Here the CDR3 DNA reads TGTGCCAGCAGCTCAACGGACCTCGGGAGCTCCTACAATGAGCAGTACTTC. Amino acids: CASSSTDLGSSYNEQYF.

In its sample, this clonotype was seen many times. The chain has TRBV7-9 and TRBJ1-4; D might be TRBD1 (6 bases). Germline loops: CDR1 SEHNR, CDR2 FQNEAQ (reference sequence). The CDR3 loop spans 14 amino acids. Trimming cost V 5 bases and J 4 bases, with 11 bases left between them. This chain's CDR3 is CASSRQGYNEKLFF. For the CDR3, the DNA is TGTGCCAGCAGCCGGCAGGGGTATAATGAAAAACTGTTTTTT.

The table lists this clonotype with many counts. One junction end disagrees with the germline gene, perhaps due to a read error. This chain joins TRBV7-7 and TRBJ1-3; the match to TRBD1 covers 8 bases. Germline CDR1 reads SSHAT; CDR2 reads FNYEAQ (reference sequence). CDR3 length: 16 amino acids. The CDR3 DNA follows: TGTGCTAGCAGGCAGTACAGGGGGAGCTCTGGAAACACCATATATTTT. Protein product: CASRQYRGSSGNTIYF.

Regarding this clonotype: This may stem from a read error, because a much larger clone lies one nucleotide away. This chain links TRBV9 with TRBJ1-2, with 9 bases identical to TRBD1. Trimming removed 4 bases from V and 7 bases from J; junction bases left unmatched: 8. The germline CDR1 and CDR2 sequences are SGDLS and YYNGEE. This CDR3 region has 14 residues. For the CDR3, the DNA is TGTGCCAGCAGCTCCGGGACAGGGATAGGTGGCTACACCTTC. This sequence encodes CASSSGTGIGGYTF.

CDR3 region: CASSDSGKRQPQYF. CDR3 sequence (DNA): TGTGCCAGCAGTGATAGCGGGAAGCGGCAGCCCCAGTACTTC. This chain links TRBV2 with TRBJ2-5; the match to TRBD2 covers 8 bases. V shed 3 bases and J 9 bases; nucleotides not matched to a gene: 9. CDR3 size: 14 residues. The germline V gene has CDR1 SNHLY and CDR2 FYNNEI. Full variable domain (remainder filled in from reference TRBV2 and TRBJ2-5): EPEVTQTPSHQVTQMGQEVILRCVPISNHLYFYWYRQILGQKVEFLVSFYNNEISEKSEIFDDQFSVERPDGSNFTLKIRSTKLEDSAMYFCASSDSGKRQPQYFGPGTRLLVL.

This clonotype was detected only a few times. This rearrangement joins TRBV19 to TRBJ2-2, with D uncertain. The CDR3 loop spans 15 amino acids. V lost 3 bases, J lost 1 base, and 9 bases lay in between. Germline V lookup: CDR1 LNHDA, CDR2 SQIVND (reference sequence). The CDR3 region is CASSILLENTGELFF. CDR3 DNA: TGTGCCAGTAGTATCCTCCTAGAGAACACCGGGGAGCTGTTTTTT. Filled out from reference TRBV19 and TRBJ2-2, the complete variable domain reads DGGITQSPKYLFRKEGQNVTLSCEQNLNHDAMYWYRQDPGQGLRLIYYSQIVNDFQKGDIAEGYSVSREKKESFPLTVTSAQKNPTAFYLCASSILLENTGELFFGEGSRLTVL.

This clonotype was picked up many times. The chain combines TRBV7-2 with TRBJ2-7; D is possibly TRBD2 (6 bases). CDR1 SGHTA and CDR2 FQGNSA come from the germline V gene. V was trimmed by 1 base and J by 3 bases, leaving 13 bases between them. CDR3 length: 15 amino acids. This CDR3 is CASSLELAPHYEQYF. In DNA, the CDR3 is TGTGCCAGCAGCTTAGAACTAGCCCCCCACTACGAGCAGTACTTC.

This clonotype was observed many times. As DNA, the CDR3 is TGCAGCGTGGGTCAGTGGGACGAAGCTTTCTTT. This codes for CSVGQWDEAFF. The chain has TRBV29-1 and TRBJ1-1, with a tentative D call TRBD1 (5 bases). Germline loops: CDR1 SQVTM, CDR2 ANQGSEA. Trimming left V 6 bases short and J 8 bases short, with 13 bases between. The CDR3 consists of 11 residues.

The rearrangement uses TRBV7-8 and TRBJ2-7; 9 bases map to TRBD1. This CDR3 contains 16 residues. The germline V gene encodes CDR1 SGHVS and CDR2 FQNEAQ. J gave up 7 bases and V 0 bases, and 10 bases lay outside the gene matches. In DNA, the CDR3 is TGTGCCAGCAGCTTAGCCACCGGGACAGGGTACAATGAGCAGTACTTC. Translating gives CASSLATGTGYNEQYF. The entire variable domain, with the rest obtained from reference TRBV7-8 and TRBJ2-7, is as follows: GAGVSQSPRYKVAKRGQDVALRCDPISGHVSLFWYQQALGQGPEFLTYFQNEAQLDKSGLPSDRFFAERPEGSVSTLKIQRTQQEDSAVYLCASSLATGTGYNEQYFGPGTRLTVT.

This clonotype came up many times. This rearrangement joins TRBV11-1 to TRBJ2-5; tentatively, D is TRBD1 (6 bases). Germline V gene sequence: CDR1 SGHAT, CDR2 FQDESV (reference sequence). The V gene lost 1 base and the J gene lost 2 bases, with 11 bases spanning the gap. The CDR3 sequence is 15 residues long. The CDR3 here is CASSLEWGLQETQYF. The CDR3 bases are TGTGCCAGCAGCTTAGAGTGGGGGCTACAAGAGACCCAGTACTTC.

V usage is TRBV7-2 and J usage is TRBJ1-2; 7 bases match TRBD1. V shed 10 bases, J shed 8 bases, and the junction held 25 bases outside the gene matches. Germline V gene sequence: CDR1 SGHTA, CDR2 FQGNSA. This CDR3 has 17 residues. The CDR3 region is CATSDSKPGAGGYGYTF. Written as DNA, the CDR3 is TGTGCCACCAGTGACTCCAAGCCCGGGGCAGGGGGATACGGCTACACCTTC.

Only one count was recorded for this clonotype. The J gene is TRBJ1-6, the V gene TRBV7-3; no clear D gene. The V gene lost 5 bases and the J gene lost 13 bases, with 18 bases spanning the gap. The CDR3 contains 14 residues. Looked up from germline, CDR1 is SGHTA and CDR2 is FQGTGA. Here the CDR3 DNA reads TGTGCCAGCAGCCTCCTTCCGGGGATAGTGCCCCTCCACTTT. Translation: CASSLLPGIVPLHF.

In its sample, this clonotype was seen many times. This chain connects TRBV7-2 to TRBJ2-5, with TRBD1 matching over 9 bases. From germline, CDR1 is SGHTA and CDR2 FQGNSA. The CDR3 is 14 amino acids. Trimming at V came to 5 bases and at J to 5 bases, leaving 6 bases not matched to a gene. Written as DNA, the CDR3 is TGTGCCAGCAGCCCACAGGGGGCAGGGGAGACCCAGTACTTC. Encoded protein: CASSPQGAGETQYF.

Comments on this clonotype: The CDR3 ends on some other residue instead of the conserved phenylalanine or tryptophan, so this is likely a read error. The rearrangement uses TRBV27 and TRBJ2-7; D remains ambiguous. Germline CDR1 and CDR2: MNHEY and SMNVEV (reference sequence). Trimming cost V 8 bases and J 4 bases, with 15 bases left between them. The CDR3 loop spans 13 amino acids. The CDR3 sequence: CASRQESEYEQYL. CDR3 nucleotides: TGTGCCAGCCGACAAGAGAGTGAGTACGAGCAGTACCTC.

The J gene is TRBJ1-2, the V gene TRBV11-2; D is perhaps TRBD1 (5 bases). The CDR3 length is 16 residues. The germline gives CDR1 SGHAT, CDR2 FQNNGV. With 7 bases removed from V and 2 bases from J, the gap between germline ends came to 20 bases. Here the CDR3 reads CASNTPGRSLNYGYTF. CDR3 sequence (DNA): TGTGCCAGCAACACACCGGGACGGAGCTTGAACTATGGCTACACCTTC.

For this clonotype: A clone one base away is much larger, so this may be a read error. The chain links TRBV20-1 to TRBJ1-1, with D hard to call. The CDR3 runs 14 residues. Germline V CDR1 and CDR2: DFQATT, SNEGSKA (reference sequence). The CDR3 DNA sequence: TGCAGTGCTAGAGATTGGTTGGAGAACACTGGAGCTTTCTTT. It codes for CSARDWLENTGAFF.

This chain links TRBV2 with TRBJ1-6; D gene unclear. The length of the CDR3 is 16 residues. V lost 6 bases and J 8 bases, leaving 20 bases between the germline ends. CDR1 is SNHLY and CDR2 is FYNNEI in the germline V gene. CDR3 nucleotides: TGTGCCAGCAGGATAGGGCCCCTCTCGGCAGATTCACCCCTCCACTTT. It yields the protein CASRIGPLSADSPLHF. The whole variable domain, filled in from reference TRBV2 and TRBJ1-6, reads EPEVTQTPSHQVTQMGQEVILRCVPISNHLYFYWYRQILGQKVEFLVSFYNNEISEKSEIFDDQFSVERPDGSNFTLKIRSTKLEDSAMYFCASRIGPLSADSPLHFGNGTRLTVT.

This clonotype was observed once. The V call is TRBV20-1, the J call TRBJ1-4; 9 positions agree with TRBD1. Germline V lookup: CDR1 DFQATT, CDR2 SNEGSKA (reference sequence). The CDR3 is 18 amino acids. V gave up 3 bases and J gave up 3 bases; unmatched junction bases: 14. CDR3 region: CSASDTRSGDRANEKLFF. CDR3 coding DNA: TGCAGTGCTAGTGATACTCGTTCAGGGGACAGGGCTAATGAAAAACTGTTTTTT.

This clonotype was recorded at least ten times. The chain carries TRBV7-9 and TRBJ2-3, with a weak D call TRBD2 (6 bases). Germline CDR1 and CDR2: SEHNR and FQNEAQ (reference sequence). This CDR3 region has 15 residues. V lost 0 bases and J lost 0, with 7 bases in between. CDR3 amino acids: CASSLAEGSTDTQYF. DNA for the CDR3: TGTGCCAGCAGCTTAGCGGAGGGTAGCACAGATACGCAGTATTTT.

This clonotype was counted at least ten times. The J gene is TRBJ2-7, the V gene TRBV20-1, with a tentative D call TRBD2 (7 bases). Germline V gene lookup returns CDR1 DFQATT and CDR2 SNEGSKA (reference sequence). The ends were cut back, 1 base at V and 3 bases at J, with 10 bases in the middle. The CDR3 loop spans 13 amino acids. CDR3 sequence: CSARVGGGYEQYF. CDR3 DNA: TGCAGTGCTAGAGTAGGGGGGGGCTACGAGCAGTACTTC.

Points on this clonotype: Since no conserved phenylalanine or tryptophan closes the CDR3, a read error is the likely cause. The DNA is omitted, as the CDR3 cannot be located on it reliably, and the CDR3 follows TCRdb's listing. V and J are TRBV2 and TRBJ2-7; TRBD2, as called in the table, went unchecked against the DNA. Germline V gene sequence: CDR1 SNHLY, CDR2 FYNNEI. Including both end residues, the CDR3 is 11 amino acids long. The CDR3 sequence is CASRDPTGKAI.

The chain has TRBV29-1 and TRBJ1-3; 7 nucleotides agree with TRBD1. Germline V lookup: CDR1 SQVTM, CDR2 ANQGSEA. Trimming at V came to 6 bases and at J to 8 bases, leaving 13 bases not matched to a gene. CDR3 size: 14 residues. The CDR3 coding sequence is TGCAGCGTGGAGGACAGGAACTATGGCTACACCATATATTTT. It specifies CSVEDRNYGYTIYF.